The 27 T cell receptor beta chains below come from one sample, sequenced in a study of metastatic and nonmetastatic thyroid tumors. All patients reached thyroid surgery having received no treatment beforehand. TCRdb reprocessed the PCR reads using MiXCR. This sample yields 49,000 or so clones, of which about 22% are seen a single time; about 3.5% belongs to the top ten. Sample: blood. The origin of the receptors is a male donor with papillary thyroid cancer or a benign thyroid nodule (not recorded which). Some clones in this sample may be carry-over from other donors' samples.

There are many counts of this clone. This CDR3 reads CASSSSGQASTDTQYF. CDR3 bases: TGCGCCAGCAGCTCGAGCGGACAGGCGAGCACAGATACGCAGTATTTT. This sequence joins TRBV5-1 and TRBJ2-3; 7 bases map to TRBD1. The CDR3 is made up of 16 amino acids. Germline V lookup: CDR1 SGHRS, CDR2 YFSETQ. The ends lost 3 bases at V and 0 bases at J; junction bases unmatched: 7.

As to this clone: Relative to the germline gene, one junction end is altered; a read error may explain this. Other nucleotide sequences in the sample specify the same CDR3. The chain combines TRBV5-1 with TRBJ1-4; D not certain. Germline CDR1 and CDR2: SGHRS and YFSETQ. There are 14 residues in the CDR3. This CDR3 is CASSSGSSNEKLFF. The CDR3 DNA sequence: TGCGCCAGCAGCTCCGGATCCAGCAATGAGAAACTGTTTTTT.

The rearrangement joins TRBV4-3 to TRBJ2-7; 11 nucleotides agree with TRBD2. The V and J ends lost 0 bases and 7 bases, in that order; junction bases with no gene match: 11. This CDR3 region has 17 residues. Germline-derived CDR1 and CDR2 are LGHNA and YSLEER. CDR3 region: CASSQEVAGGPPREQYF. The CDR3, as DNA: TGCGCCAGCAGCCAAGAGGTAGCGGGAGGGCCTCCACGGGAGCAGTACTTC.

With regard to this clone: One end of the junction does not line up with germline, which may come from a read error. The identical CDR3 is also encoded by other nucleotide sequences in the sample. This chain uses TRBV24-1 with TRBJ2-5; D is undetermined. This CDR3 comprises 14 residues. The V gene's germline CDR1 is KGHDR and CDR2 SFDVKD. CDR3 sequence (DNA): TGCGCCACCAGTGGTCAGGACCTATCAGAGACCCAGTACTTC. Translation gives CATSGQDLSETQYF.

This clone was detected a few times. The CDR3 is CASSLSGPGQFF. The DNA for the CDR3 is TGTGCCAGCAGCTTATCAGGACCTGGGCAGTTCTTC. This chain uses TRBV7-9 with TRBJ2-1, with unresolved D. The germline V gene has CDR1 SEHNR and CDR2 FQNEAQ (reference sequence). The V end was cut by 2 bases, the J end by 12 bases, with 11 bases between. The CDR3 covers 12 residues. Full variable domain (missing parts from reference TRBV7-9 and TRBJ2-1): DTGVSQNPRHKITKRGQNVTFRCDPISEHNRLYWYRQTLGQGPEFLTYFQNEAQLEKSRLLSDRFSAERPKGSFSTLEIQRTEQGDSAMYLCASSLSGPGQFFGPGTRLTVL.

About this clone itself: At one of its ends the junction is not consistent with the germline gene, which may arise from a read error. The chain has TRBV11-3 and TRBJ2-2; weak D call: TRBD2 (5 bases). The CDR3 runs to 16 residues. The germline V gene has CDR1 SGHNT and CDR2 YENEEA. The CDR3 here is CASSLGPPRPSGDLFF. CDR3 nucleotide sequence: TGTGCCAGCAGCTTAGGCCCCCCGCGTCCCTCCGGGGATCTGTTTTTT.

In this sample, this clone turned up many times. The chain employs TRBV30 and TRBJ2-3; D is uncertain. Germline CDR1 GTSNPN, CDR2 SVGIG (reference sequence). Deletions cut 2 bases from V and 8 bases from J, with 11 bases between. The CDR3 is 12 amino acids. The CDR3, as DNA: TGTGCCTGGAGTATCCAGCATTTTACGCAGTATTTT. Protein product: CAWSIQHFTQYF.

The CDR3 DNA follows: TGTGCCAGCAGTGGGAGAGCCTCTACCTACGAGCAGTACTTC. As protein: CASSGRASTYEQYF. The V call is TRBV7-2, the J call TRBJ2-7, with D possibly matching TRBD2 (5 bases). Trimming took off 6 bases at V and 2 bases at J, with 14 bases between the two ends. Germline assignment: CDR1 SGHTA and CDR2 FQGNSA. This CDR3 contains 14 residues. Filled out from reference TRBV7-2 and TRBJ2-7, the complete variable domain reads GAGVSQSPSNKVTEKGKDVELRCDPISGHTALYWYRQSLGQGLEFLIYFQGNSAPDKSGLPSDRFSAERTGGSVSTLTIQRTQQEDSAVYLCASSGRASTYEQYFGPGTRLTVT.

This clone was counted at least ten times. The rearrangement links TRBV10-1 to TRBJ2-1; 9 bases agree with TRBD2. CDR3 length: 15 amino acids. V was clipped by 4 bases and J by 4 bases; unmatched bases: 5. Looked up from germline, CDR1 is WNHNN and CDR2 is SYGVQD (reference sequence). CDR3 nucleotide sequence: TGCGCCAGCAGTGCCGGACTAGCGACTTACAATGAGCAGTTCTTC. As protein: CASSAGLATYNEQFF.

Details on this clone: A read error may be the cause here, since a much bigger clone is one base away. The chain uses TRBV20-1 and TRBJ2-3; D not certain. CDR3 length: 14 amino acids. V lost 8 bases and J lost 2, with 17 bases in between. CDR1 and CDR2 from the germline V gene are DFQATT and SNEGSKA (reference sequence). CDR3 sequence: CSSPHATSTDTQYF. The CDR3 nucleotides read TGCAGTTCTCCTCACGCGACTTCCACAGATACGCAGTATTTT.

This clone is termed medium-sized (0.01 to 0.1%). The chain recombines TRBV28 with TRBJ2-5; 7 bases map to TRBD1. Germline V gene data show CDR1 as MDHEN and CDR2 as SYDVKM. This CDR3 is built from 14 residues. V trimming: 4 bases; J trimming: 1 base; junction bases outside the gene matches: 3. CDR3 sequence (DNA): TGTGCCAGCAGTTCTTGGACAGGCCAAGAGACCCAGTACTTC. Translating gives CASSSWTGQETQYF. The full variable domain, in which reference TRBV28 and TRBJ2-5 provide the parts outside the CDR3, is DVKVTQSSRYLVKRTGEKVFLECVQDMDHENMFWYRQDPGLGLRLIYFSYDVKMKEKGDIPEGYSVSREKKERFSLILESASTNQTSMYLCASSSWTGQETQYFGPGTRLLVL.

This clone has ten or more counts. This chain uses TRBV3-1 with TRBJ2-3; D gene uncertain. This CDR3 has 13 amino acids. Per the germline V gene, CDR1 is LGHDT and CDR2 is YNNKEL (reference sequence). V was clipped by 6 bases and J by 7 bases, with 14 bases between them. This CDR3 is CASRLGPSHTQYF. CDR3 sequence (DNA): TGTGCCAGCAGGTTAGGCCCAAGTCATACGCAGTATTTT.

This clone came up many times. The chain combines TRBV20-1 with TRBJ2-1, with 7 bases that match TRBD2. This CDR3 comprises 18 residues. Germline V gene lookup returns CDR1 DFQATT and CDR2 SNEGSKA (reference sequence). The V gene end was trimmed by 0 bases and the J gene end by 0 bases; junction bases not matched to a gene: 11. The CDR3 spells CSARERVGTGGSYNEQFF. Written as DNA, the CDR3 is TGCAGTGCTAGAGAAAGAGTCGGAACGGGGGGCTCCTACAATGAGCAGTTCTTC.

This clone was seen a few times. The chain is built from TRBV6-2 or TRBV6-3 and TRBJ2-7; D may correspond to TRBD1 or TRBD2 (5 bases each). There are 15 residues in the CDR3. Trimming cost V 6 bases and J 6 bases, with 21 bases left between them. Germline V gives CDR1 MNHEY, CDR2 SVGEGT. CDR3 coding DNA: TGTGCCAGCAGCAACGGGGCTAGCTTGAGTGTCGAGCAGTACTTC. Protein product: CASSNGASLSVEQYF.

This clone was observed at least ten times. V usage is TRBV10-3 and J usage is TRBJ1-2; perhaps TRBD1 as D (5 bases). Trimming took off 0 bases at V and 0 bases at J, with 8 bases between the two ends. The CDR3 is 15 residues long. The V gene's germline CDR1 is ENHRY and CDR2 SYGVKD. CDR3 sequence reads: CAISESQGANYGYTF. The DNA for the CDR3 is TGTGCCATCAGTGAGTCCCAGGGAGCTAACTATGGCTACACCTTC.

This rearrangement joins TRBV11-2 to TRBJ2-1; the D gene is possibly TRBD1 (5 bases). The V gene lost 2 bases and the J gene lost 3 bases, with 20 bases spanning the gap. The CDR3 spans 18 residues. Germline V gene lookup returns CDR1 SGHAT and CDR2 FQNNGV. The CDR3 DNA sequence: TGTGCCAGCAGCTTAAATGTAGCTGGCCCAGGGTACTACAATGAGCAGTTCTTC. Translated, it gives CASSLNVAGPGYYNEQFF.

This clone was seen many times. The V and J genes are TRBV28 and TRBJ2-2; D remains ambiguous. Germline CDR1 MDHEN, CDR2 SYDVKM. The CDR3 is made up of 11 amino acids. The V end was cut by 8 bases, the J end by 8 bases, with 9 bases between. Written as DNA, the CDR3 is TGTGCCAGCGGAGAATTTGGGGAGCTGTTTTTT. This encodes CASGEFGELFF.

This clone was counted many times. The CDR3 reads CASSLGSTDTQYF. The CDR3 DNA reads as TGTGCCAGCAGCTTAGGGAGCACAGATACGCAGTATTTT. This chain links TRBV7-2 with TRBJ2-3; D call uncertain. Germline CDR1 SGHTA, CDR2 FQGNSA. This CDR3 spans 13 amino acids. Trimming pared 1 base from V and 0 bases from J, leaving 2 bases between.

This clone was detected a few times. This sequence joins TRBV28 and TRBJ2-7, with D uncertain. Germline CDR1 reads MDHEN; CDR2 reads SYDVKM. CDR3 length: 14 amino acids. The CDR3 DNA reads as TGTTCCATCAGTTTACCGACGGTACCCTACGAGCAGTACTTC. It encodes CSISLPTVPYEQYF.

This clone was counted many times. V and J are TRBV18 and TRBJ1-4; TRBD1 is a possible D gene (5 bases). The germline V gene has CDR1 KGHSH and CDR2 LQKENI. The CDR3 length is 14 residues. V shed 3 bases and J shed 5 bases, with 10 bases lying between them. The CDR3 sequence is CASSPGVRNEKLFF. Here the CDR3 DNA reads TGTGCCAGCTCACCGGGGGTTAGGAATGAAAAACTGTTTTTT.

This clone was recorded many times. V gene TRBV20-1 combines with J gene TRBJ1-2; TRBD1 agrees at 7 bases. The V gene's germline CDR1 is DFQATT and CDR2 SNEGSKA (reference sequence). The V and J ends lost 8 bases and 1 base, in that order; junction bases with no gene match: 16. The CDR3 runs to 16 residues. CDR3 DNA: TGCAGTAACGACCGGGACAGCGACCCGTTTAACTATGGCTACACCTTC. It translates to CSNDRDSDPFNYGYTF.

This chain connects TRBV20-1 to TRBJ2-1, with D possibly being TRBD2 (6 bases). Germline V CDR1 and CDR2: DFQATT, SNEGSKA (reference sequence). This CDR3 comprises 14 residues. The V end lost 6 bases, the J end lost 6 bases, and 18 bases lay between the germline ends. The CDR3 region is CSAPPRGLLNEQFF. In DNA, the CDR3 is TGCAGTGCCCCGCCGCGGGGTTTGCTCAATGAGCAGTTCTTC.

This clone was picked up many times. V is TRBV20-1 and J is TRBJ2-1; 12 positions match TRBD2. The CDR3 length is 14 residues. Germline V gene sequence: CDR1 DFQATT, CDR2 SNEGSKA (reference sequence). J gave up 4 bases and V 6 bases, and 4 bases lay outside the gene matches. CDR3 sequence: CSAILAGGYNEQFF. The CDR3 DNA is TGCAGTGCCATTCTAGCGGGAGGGTACAATGAGCAGTTCTTC.

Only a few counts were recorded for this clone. The DNA for the CDR3 is TGTGCCAGCAGTGGGGACAGGGCAAGTGGTGGCTACACCTTC. It specifies CASSGDRASGGYTF. This chain joins TRBV2 and TRBJ1-2, with 9 bases lining up with TRBD1. Per the germline V gene, CDR1 is SNHLY and CDR2 is FYNNEI. CDR3 length: 14 residues. J gave up 7 bases and V 4 bases, and 7 bases lay outside the gene matches.

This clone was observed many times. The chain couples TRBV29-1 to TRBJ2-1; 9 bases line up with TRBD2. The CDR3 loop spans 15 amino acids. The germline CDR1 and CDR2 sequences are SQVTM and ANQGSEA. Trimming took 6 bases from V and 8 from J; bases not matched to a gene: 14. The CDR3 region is CSVATTSVAGDEQFF. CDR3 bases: TGCAGCGTCGCCACGACTAGCGTAGCGGGGGATGAGCAGTTCTTC.

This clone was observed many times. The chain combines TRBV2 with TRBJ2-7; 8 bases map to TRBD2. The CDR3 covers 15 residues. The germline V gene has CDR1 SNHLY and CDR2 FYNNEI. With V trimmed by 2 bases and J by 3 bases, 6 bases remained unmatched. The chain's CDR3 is CASSETGGPGYEQYF. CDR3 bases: TGTGCCAGCAGTGAAACGGGAGGGCCGGGCTACGAGCAGTACTTC.

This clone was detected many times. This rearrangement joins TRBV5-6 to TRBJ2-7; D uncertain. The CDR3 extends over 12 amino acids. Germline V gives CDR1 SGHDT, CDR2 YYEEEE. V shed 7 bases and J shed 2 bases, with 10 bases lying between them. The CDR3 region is CASRAHPYEQYF. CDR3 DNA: TGTGCCAGCCGGGCACATCCCTACGAGCAGTACTTC.